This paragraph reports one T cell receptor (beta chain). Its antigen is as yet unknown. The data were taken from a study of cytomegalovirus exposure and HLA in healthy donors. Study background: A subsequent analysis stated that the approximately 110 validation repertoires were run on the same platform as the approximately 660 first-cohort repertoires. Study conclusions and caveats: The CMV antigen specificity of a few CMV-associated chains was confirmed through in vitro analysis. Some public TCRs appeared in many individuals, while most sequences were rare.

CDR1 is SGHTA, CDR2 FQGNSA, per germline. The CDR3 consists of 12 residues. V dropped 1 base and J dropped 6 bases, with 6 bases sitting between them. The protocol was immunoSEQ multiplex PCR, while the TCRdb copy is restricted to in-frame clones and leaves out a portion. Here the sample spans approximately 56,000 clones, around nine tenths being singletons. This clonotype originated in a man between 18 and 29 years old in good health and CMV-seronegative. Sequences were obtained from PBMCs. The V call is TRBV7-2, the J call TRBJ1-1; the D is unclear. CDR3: CASSLVAPEAFF. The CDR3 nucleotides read TGTGCCAGCAGCTTAGTGGCCCCTGAAGCTTTCTTT.